The sequence of this T cell receptor beta chain was determined in a study of blood T cell repertoires in COVID-19. There are 14 residues in the CDR3. V trimming: 4 bases; J trimming: 2 bases; junction bases outside the gene matches: 5. Germline CDR1 and CDR2: SGHRS and YFSETQ. Only in-frame clones appear in the TCRdb table, and some are missing; sequencing was by immunoSEQ multiplex PCR. The data show roughly 180,000 clones, about 86% seen once. This sequence joins TRBV5-1 and TRBJ2-7, with 8 bases matching TRBD1. This TCR came from a woman between 50 and 59 years old in a cohort exposed to, infected with or recovered from COVID-19 (not recorded which). Sequenced material: PBMCs or T cells enriched from blood (not recorded which). The CDR3 loop reads CASSTGDRTYEQYF. CDR3 in DNA: TGCGCCAGCAGCACGGGGGACAGGACCTACGAGCAGTACTTC. The full variable domain, with the rest looked up from reference TRBV5-1 and TRBJ2-7, is KAGVTQTPRYLIKTRGQQVTLSCSPISGHRSVSWYQQTPGQGLQFLFEYFSETQRNKGNFPGRFSGRQFSNSRSEMNVSTLELGDSALYLCASSTGDRTYEQYFGPGTRLTVT.